This TCR beta chain is from a study of technical replicates of blood from a handful of donors. Only in-frame clones appear in the TCRdb table, and some are missing; sequencing was by immunoSEQ multiplex PCR. Among 85,000 to 100,000 clones listed, under 97% were seen once. The CDR3 has 19 residues. V usage is TRBV21-1 and J usage is TRBJ2-1; the listed D gene, TRBD2, was not tested against the DNA. TRBV21-1 is reported as a pseudogene. The TCR originated in a human donor in good health. Input material: T cells isolated from PBMCs. In DNA, the CDR3 is TGTGCCAGCAGCAAATTAAGGCTAGCGGGGGGGCCCGATTACAATGAGCAGTTCTTC. Protein: CASSKLRLAGGPDYNEQFF.